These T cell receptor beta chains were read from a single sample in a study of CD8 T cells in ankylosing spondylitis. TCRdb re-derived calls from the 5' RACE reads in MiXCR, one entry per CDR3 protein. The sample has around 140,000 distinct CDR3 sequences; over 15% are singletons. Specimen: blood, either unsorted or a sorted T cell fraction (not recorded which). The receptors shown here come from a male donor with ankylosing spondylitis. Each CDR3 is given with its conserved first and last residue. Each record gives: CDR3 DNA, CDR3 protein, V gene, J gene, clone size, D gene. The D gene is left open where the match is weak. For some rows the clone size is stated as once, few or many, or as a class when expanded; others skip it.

TGCAGCGTTGGGGGGCGATACGAGCAGTACTTC	CSVGGRYEQYF	TRBV29-1	TRBJ2-7	many	.
TGCGCCAGCAGCTCCCCCCTCGGGACAGGAACAAATCGGGGAGCTTTCTTT	CASSSPLGTGTNRGAFF	TRBV4-1	TRBJ1-1	many	TRBD1
TGCAGCGGGATCGTCCTTAATGAGGGACTGTTTTTT	CSGIVLNEGLFF	TRBV29-1	TRBJ1-4	many	.
TGTGCCAGCAGTCCCTCGCGGATTGGGCAAGAGACCCAGTACTTC	CASSPSRIGQETQYF	TRBV27	TRBJ2-5	few	.
TGCGCCAGCAGCTTAGCCCCGATCATCGCCGGGGAGCTGTTTTTT	CASSLAPIIAGELFF	TRBV5-1	TRBJ2-2	many	.
TGTGCCAGCAGCTTAGAAGGGGGCGCCAATCACGAAGCTTTCTTT	CASSLEGGANHEAFF	TRBV7-8	TRBJ1-1	.	TRBD1
TGTGCCTGGAGTTGGGGGAGGGCCCTTTGGGGTGAGCAGTTCTTC	CAWSWGRALWGEQFF	TRBV30	TRBJ2-1	.	TRBD2
TGTGCCAGCAGTTTAGGGTCGACTATCGATGAGCAGTTCTTC	CASSLGSTIDEQFF	TRBV12-3/TRBV12-4	TRBJ2-1	.	.
TGCGCCAGCAGCCAACAAAACAGGGCCCCCGGAGAGACCCAGTACTTC	CASSQQNRAPGETQYF	TRBV4-1	TRBJ2-5	few	.
TGCAGCGCTGGGACAGGGGACTACGAGCAGTACTTC	CSAGTGDYEQYF	TRBV29-1	TRBJ2-7	many	TRBD1
TGCGCCAGCAGCTTTACAGGGTTGTCCTACAATGAGCAGTTCTTC	CASSFTGLSYNEQFF	TRBV5-1	TRBJ2-1	many	.
TGTGCCAGCAGTTTGAGGACTAGCGCGAATGAGCAGTTCTTC	CASSLRTSANEQFF	TRBV28	TRBJ2-1	few	TRBD2
TGTGCCAGCAGTTACTCGAAGGCGGGCAACTCTGGAAACACCATATATTTT	CASSYSKAGNSGNTIYF	TRBV6-5	TRBJ1-3	few	.
TGTGCCAGCAGACGTGTGCCGTTAGGTTTCAATCCGTTCTTC	CASRRVPLGFNPFF	TRBV6-2/TRBV6-3	TRBJ2-1	few	.
TGTGCCAGCAGCGTTGGCAACTATGGCTACACCTTC	CASSVGNYGYTF	TRBV9	TRBJ1-2	.	.
TGTGCCAGCAGCTTAGTCCCCAGGGGAGGCACAGATACGCAGTATTTT	CASSLVPRGGTDTQYF	TRBV7-8	TRBJ2-3	few	.
TGCGCCAGCAGCCTAGAGGGACAGGGGGCGCGTGGCTACACCTTC	CASSLEGQGARGYTF	TRBV4-3	TRBJ1-2	few	TRBD1
TGTGCCAGCAGACCCTACAGGGGTGGGACCTCCTACGAGCAGTACTTC	CASRPYRGGTSYEQYF	TRBV6-1	TRBJ2-7	few	TRBD1
TGTGCCAGCAGCTTAACCGCAGGGGCTGGCAATCAGCCCCAGCATTTT	CASSLTAGAGNQPQHF	TRBV7-3	TRBJ1-5	few	.
TGTGCCAGCAGCAGAACTAGCGGGACCTACGAGCAGTACTTC	CASSRTSGTYEQYF	TRBV12-3/TRBV12-4	TRBJ2-7	few	TRBD2
TGCGCCAGCAGCCAAGGACAGGGTTCCTACGAGCAGTACTTC	CASSQGQGSYEQYF	TRBV4-3	TRBJ2-7	many	TRBD1
TGTGCCAGCGCCTTCGACCTTACTAGCGTTTACAATGAGCAGTTCTTC	CASAFDLTSVYNEQFF	TRBV27	TRBJ2-1	few	TRBD2
TGCGCCAGCAGCCCTGGGGAGGGTAGGTTCTATGGCTACACCTTC	CASSPGEGRFYGYTF	TRBV4-3	TRBJ1-2	few	.
TGCAGTGCTAACCGGGACAGACCTTCACCCCTCCACTTT	CSANRDRPSPLHF	TRBV20-1	TRBJ1-6	few	TRBD1
TGCAGTGCCCGGGTGGGCGACTACGAGCAGTACTTC	CSARVGDYEQYF	TRBV20-1	TRBJ2-7	few	.
TGTGCCAGCAGACCCGGACTAGCGAACACCGGGGAGCTGTTTTTT	CASRPGLANTGELFF	TRBV7-2	TRBJ2-2	.	TRBD2
TGTGCCAGCAGTCCTGGACAGGGGGCTTCCAACGAGCAGTACTTC	CASSPGQGASNEQYF	TRBV27	TRBJ2-7	few	TRBD1
TGTGCCAGCAGCGAACAGACAGGGGGCCTCAGACAGCCCCAGCATTTT	CASSEQTGGLRQPQHF	TRBV5-5	TRBJ1-5	few	TRBD1
TGTGCCACCCTCAAAACCACTGGAAACACCATATATTTT	CATLKTTGNTIYF	TRBV2	TRBJ1-3	.	.
TGTGCCAGCAGTTTATTGATGGGGGGGGCCGGGGAGCTGTTTTTT	CASSLLMGGAGELFF	TRBV27	TRBJ2-2	.	TRBD2
TGTGCCAGCAGAGCGACAGGTAGCAATCAGCCCCAGCATTTT	CASRATGSNQPQHF	TRBV12-3/TRBV12-4	TRBJ1-5	few	.
TGTGCCAGCAAGAGGGGCAGCGGAAACATTCAGTACTTC	CASKRGSGNIQYF	TRBV2	TRBJ2-4	.	.
TGCAGCGTTGGAGTTGCGGGAGGGCCGGTTGGGGAGCTGTTTTTT	CSVGVAGGPVGELFF	TRBV29-1	TRBJ2-2	.	TRBD2
TGTGCCAGCAGCTTAGCGTCCAGGGGGCTAATAGAGACCCAGTACTTC	CASSLASRGLIETQYF	TRBV7-8	TRBJ2-5	many	TRBD1
TGTGCCAGCAGTTACTCGGTACAGTCTACTGAAGCTTTCTTT	CASSYSVQSTEAFF	TRBV6-5	TRBJ1-1	.	.
TGTGCCAGCAGCTTATACAGGGCGAAGGTCAAAGAAGCTTTCTTT	CASSLYRAKVKEAFF	TRBV7-9	TRBJ1-1	.	.
TGCAGCGTTGAAGCTCCAGGGCCCCGACTAGCGGGTACCTTCTCCTACGAGCAGTACTTC	CSVEAPGPRLAGTFSYEQYF	TRBV29-1	TRBJ2-7	.	TRBD2
TGTGCCAGCGCCTGGGGGGGTCAGGATACGCAGTATTTT	CASAWGGQDTQYF	TRBV12-3/TRBV12-4	TRBJ2-3	few	TRBD2
TGTGCCAGCAGCTTAGGGACTAGCGACTCCTACGAGCAGTACTTC	CASSLGTSDSYEQYF	TRBV7-6	TRBJ2-7	.	TRBD2
TGTGCCAGCAGCTTAGCGGGCAGGGGAAGGCAGCCCCAGCATTTT	CASSLAGRGRQPQHF	TRBV7-2	TRBJ1-5	.	.
TGTGCCAGCAGCGACGGACTAGCGGCATCCTACGAGCAGTACTTC	CASSDGLAASYEQYF	TRBV9	TRBJ2-7	few	TRBD2
TGTGCCAGCAGTTTTTCGGCGGGGTCGAACACTGAAGCTTTCTTT	CASSFSAGSNTEAFF	TRBV12-3/TRBV12-4	TRBJ1-1	.	.
TGTGCCACCAGCCCTCGGAGGAGCAATCAGCCCCAGCATTTT	CATSPRRSNQPQHF	TRBV15	TRBJ1-5	.	.
TGCAGTGCTAGGACAGGGGTTGGAAACGAGCAGTACTTC	CSARTGVGNEQYF	TRBV20-1	TRBJ2-7	.	TRBD1
TGCGCCGCGGCGCCGCGGGGGGTCGGGCAAGACAATGAGCAGTTCTTC	CAAAPRGVGQDNEQFF	TRBV24-1	TRBJ2-1	.	TRBD2
TGTGCCAGCAGCTTAGTGAGCGGGAGGGTCGGCACCGGGGAGCTGTTTTTT	CASSLVSGRVGTGELFF	TRBV7-8	TRBJ2-2	.	TRBD2
TGCGCCAGCAGCCCGTTCGGCGGGCAGCCCCAGCATTTT	CASSPFGGQPQHF	TRBV4-1	TRBJ1-5	few	.